Below are 14 T cell receptor beta chains sequenced from a single sample in a study of cytomegalovirus exposure and HLA in healthy donors. Use of 60 Vbeta and 13 Jbeta primers characterized the PCR. Sequencing was performed with immunoSEQ multiplex PCR; in TCRdb, only in-frame clones are kept and a portion is missing. In the table there are 150,000 or so clones, about three quarters of which are singletons. The sequencing input was PBMCs. These receptors all come from a woman aged 40 to 49 in good health and CMV-seronegative.

The chain couples TRBV7-6 to TRBJ2-2; D is perhaps TRBD1 (6 bases). CDR1 and CDR2 (germline): SGHVS, FNYEAQ. The CDR3 covers 16 residues. With 7 bases removed from V and 2 bases from J, the gap between germline ends came to 17 bases. In DNA form, the CDR3 reads TGTGCCAGCACCCTATTCGGGACACTTAACACCGGGGAGCTGTTTTTT. Translation: CASTLFGTLNTGELFF.

Details on this clone: Compared with germline, one end of the junction differs, possibly owing to a read error. This sequence joins TRBV4-1 and TRBJ2-7, with TRBD1 matching over 11 bases. The CDR3 contains 16 residues. Germline CDR1 reads MGHRA; CDR2 reads YSYEKL. The CDR3 DNA follows: TGCGCCAACAGCCCGGCGGCGGGACAGGGGGCCTACGAGCAGTACTTC. Its protein product is CANSPAAGQGAYEQYF.

The chain combines TRBV5-1 with TRBJ2-2, with 8 bases that match TRBD1. The CDR3 extends over 15 amino acids. With 3 bases clipped from V and 5 bases from J, the junction kept 6 bases outside the gene matches. The germline CDR1 and CDR2 sequences are SGHRS and YFSETQ. The CDR3 sequence: CASSSTGVRTGELFF. CDR3 nucleotide sequence: TGCGCCAGCAGCTCGACAGGGGTTCGGACCGGGGAGCTGTTTTTT.

The chain links TRBV6-5 to TRBJ1-2, with D possibly being TRBD1 (5 bases). V lost 10 bases to trimming and J lost 1 base, with 19 bases between them. CDR3 length: 15 amino acids. Germline V CDR1 and CDR2: MNHEY, SVGAGI. The CDR3 sequence: CATGPGVYHNYGYTF. CDR3 DNA: TGTGCCACTGGGCCGGGGGTTTACCATAACTATGGCTACACCTTC.

The chain carries TRBV18 and TRBJ1-1; TRBD1 aligns across 7 bases. From germline, CDR1 is KGHSH and CDR2 LQKENI. The CDR3 is 16 amino acids. J gave up 3 bases and V 0 bases, and 7 bases lay outside the gene matches. CDR3 sequence reads: CASSPPGRGDDTEAFF. The CDR3 DNA follows: TGTGCCAGCTCACCACCAGGCAGGGGGGATGACACTGAAGCTTTCTTT.

J is TRBJ1-4 and V is TRBV29-1; TRBD1 aligns across 7 bases. This CDR3 has 13 residues. Germline V CDR1 and CDR2: SQVTM, ANQGSEA. J lost 4 bases, V lost 7 bases, and 6 bases had no gene match. The CDR3 sequence: CSATGEYNEKLFF. As DNA, the CDR3 is TGCAGCGCTACAGGGGAGTATAATGAAAAACTGTTTTTT.

The rearrangement uses TRBV7-2 and TRBJ1-5; weak D call: TRBD1 (6 bases). Germline V CDR1 and CDR2: SGHTA, FQGNSA. Trimming removed 2 bases at V and 6 bases at J, with 14 bases between. The length of the CDR3 is 15 residues. CDR3 sequence reads: CASSLQQGGFQPQHF. The CDR3, as DNA: TGTGCCAGCAGCTTACAACAGGGTGGATTTCAGCCCCAGCATTTT.

A few counts support this clone. J is TRBJ2-5 and V is TRBV7-9, with D possibly matching TRBD1 (5 bases). The ends were cut back, 8 bases at V and 5 bases at J, with 18 bases in the middle. Germline V gives CDR1 SEHNR, CDR2 FQNEAQ (reference sequence). This CDR3 contains 14 residues. This CDR3 reads CASGTQGSRETQYF. CDR3 in DNA: TGTGCCAGCGGCACCCAGGGAAGTAGGGAGACCCAGTACTTC.

The chain has TRBV5-1 and TRBJ2-3; D might be TRBD2 (5 bases). Trimming cost V 0 bases and J 0 bases, with 11 bases left between them. Germline lookup yields CDR1 SGHRS and CDR2 YFSETQ. The CDR3 runs to 16 residues. The CDR3 is CASSLARDLSTDTQYF. The CDR3 DNA reads TGCGCCAGCAGCTTGGCGAGGGATCTTAGCACAGATACGCAGTATTTT.

The rearrangement joins TRBV11-3 to TRBJ2-5; TRBD2 is a possible D gene (5 bases). The germline V gene encodes CDR1 SGHNT and CDR2 YENEEA. V was pared by 1 base and J by 0 bases, with 9 bases between. This CDR3 is 15 amino acids long. The CDR3 sequence is CASSLGEGHQETQYF. The CDR3 DNA is TGTGCCAGCAGCTTAGGAGAGGGTCACCAAGAGACCCAGTACTTC.

The chain has TRBV2 and TRBJ2-7, with a possible D match to TRBD1 (5 bases). The V gene's germline CDR1 is SNHLY and CDR2 FYNNEI. This CDR3 is 13 amino acids long. V dropped 4 bases and J dropped 3 bases, with 10 bases sitting between them. CDR3 sequence: CASSVGVNYEQYF. CDR3 DNA sequence: TGTGCCAGCAGTGTAGGGGTTAACTACGAGCAGTACTTC. The full variable domain, its missing parts supplied by reference TRBV2 and TRBJ2-7, is EPEVTQTPSHQVTQMGQEVILRCVPISNHLYFYWYRQILGQKVEFLVSFYNNEISEKSEIFDDQFSVERPDGSNFTLKIRSTKLEDSAMYFCASSVGVNYEQYFGPGTRLTVT.

This clone has only one observation. The chain joins TRBV28 to TRBJ2-1; D perhaps matches TRBD1 (6 bases). Trimming removed 3 bases at V and 7 bases at J, with 7 bases between. The CDR3 runs 12 residues. Germline V gene lookup returns CDR1 MDHEN and CDR2 SYDVKM. The CDR3 protein is CASSLRGNEQFF. The CDR3 nucleotides read TGTGCCAGCAGTTTGAGGGGGAATGAGCAGTTCTTC.

This clone was recorded once. The chain links TRBV28 to TRBJ2-7; 8 nucleotides agree with TRBD1. V dropped 2 bases and J dropped 1; count of bases not matched to a gene: 4. CDR1 is MDHEN and CDR2 is SYDVKM in the germline V gene. The CDR3 runs to 15 residues. The CDR3 DNA follows: TGTGCCAGCAGTTTACGCCACAGGGGGTCCTACGAGCAGTACTTC. Translating it yields CASSLRHRGSYEQYF.

This clone was detected a few times. The chain employs TRBV6-5 and TRBJ1-1, with a tentative D call TRBD1 (6 bases). V was trimmed by 7 bases and J by 0 bases, leaving 15 bases between them. The CDR3 runs 15 residues. Germline lookup yields CDR1 MNHEY and CDR2 SVGAGI. In nucleotides, the CDR3 is TGTGCCAGCAATCGGGGGGGGGCCGTGAACACTGAAGCTTTCTTT. Encoded protein: CASNRGGAVNTEAFF.